The source of this T cell receptor (beta chain) is a study of blood T cell repertoires in COVID-19. At the level of the study: There were acute and convalescent COVID-19 samples, and they came from the United States, Italy and Spain. PBMCs, B-cell-depleted T cells, or T cells were the source of the cDNA or gDNA that made up the material.

Those enrolled in Seattle joined during active infection and were followed longitudinally afterward. The CDR3 consists of 14 residues. V was trimmed by 0 bases and J by 4 bases, leaving 8 bases between them. In germline, CDR1 is SGHNT, CDR2 YYREEE (reference sequence). As processed by the authors: Reference gene primers were amplified, and this amplification served to estimate nucleated cell counts. Method: immunoSEQ multiplex PCR; TCRdb's copy keeps in-frame clones and lacks some. Clone size and the V and J calls come from that table; the DNA yielded D and trimming. Here the sample spans more than 300,000 clones, about 89% being singletons.

The receptor was isolated from a woman in her forties or fifties with COVID-19, enrolled during active disease. Sequencing was carried out using peripheral blood. This rearrangement joins TRBV5-4 to TRBJ2-1; D possibly corresponds to TRBD1 (5 bases). The CDR3 loop is CASSLAAGYNEQFF. The CDR3 DNA reads as TGTGCCAGCAGCTTGGCGGCAGGGTACAATGAGCAGTTCTTC.